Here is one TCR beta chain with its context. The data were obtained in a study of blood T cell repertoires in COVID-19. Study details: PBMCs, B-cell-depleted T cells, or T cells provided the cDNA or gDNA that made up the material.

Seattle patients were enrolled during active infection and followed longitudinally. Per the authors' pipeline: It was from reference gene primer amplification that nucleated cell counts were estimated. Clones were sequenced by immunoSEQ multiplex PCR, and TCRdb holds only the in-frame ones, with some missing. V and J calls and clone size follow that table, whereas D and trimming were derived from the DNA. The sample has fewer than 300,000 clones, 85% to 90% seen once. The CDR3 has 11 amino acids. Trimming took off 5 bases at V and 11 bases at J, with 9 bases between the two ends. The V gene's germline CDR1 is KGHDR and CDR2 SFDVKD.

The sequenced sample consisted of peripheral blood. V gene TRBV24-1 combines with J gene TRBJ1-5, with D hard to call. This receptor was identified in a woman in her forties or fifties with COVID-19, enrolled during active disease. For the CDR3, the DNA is TGTGCCACCAGTGTCTGTCGGGCCCAGCATTTT. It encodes CATSVCRAQHF.